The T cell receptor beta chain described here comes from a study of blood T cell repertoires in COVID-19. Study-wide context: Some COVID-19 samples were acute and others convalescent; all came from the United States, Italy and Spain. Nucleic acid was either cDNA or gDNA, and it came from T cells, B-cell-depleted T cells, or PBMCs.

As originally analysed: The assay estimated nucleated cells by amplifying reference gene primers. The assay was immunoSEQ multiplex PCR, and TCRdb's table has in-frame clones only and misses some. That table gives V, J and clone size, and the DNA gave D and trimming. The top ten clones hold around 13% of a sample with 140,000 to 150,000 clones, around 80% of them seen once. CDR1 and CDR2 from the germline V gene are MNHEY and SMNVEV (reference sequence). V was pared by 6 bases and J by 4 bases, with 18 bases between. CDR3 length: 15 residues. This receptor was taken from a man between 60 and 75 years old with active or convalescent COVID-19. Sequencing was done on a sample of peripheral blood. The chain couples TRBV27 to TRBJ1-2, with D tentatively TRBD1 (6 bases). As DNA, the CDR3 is TGTGCCAGCAGCCGAAACAGGGAAGGGGGCTATGGCTACACCTTC. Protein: CASSRNREGGYGYTF.